The present T cell receptor beta chain was sequenced within a study of cytomegalovirus exposure and HLA in healthy donors. Study-wide findings and caveats: Reportedly, diagnosis of cytomegalovirus status by the classifier showed high specificity and sensitivity. Cytomegalovirus association was listed for 164 TCR beta chains.

Deletions cut 3 bases from V and 0 bases from J, with 9 bases between. The CDR3 extends over 15 amino acids. The germline CDR1 and CDR2 sequences are LNHDA and SQIVND (reference sequence). The PCR had 60 Vbeta and 13 Jbeta primers. Only in-frame clones appear in the TCRdb table, and some are missing; sequencing was by immunoSEQ multiplex PCR. The sample shows under 200,000 clones, 60% to 85% of them seen only once. A note on this clone: Its antigen is as yet unknown.

The source is a man aged 35 to 55 in good health and CMV-seronegative. The sample was PBMCs. The rearrangement links TRBV19 to TRBJ1-5; D is undetermined. The CDR3 DNA follows: TGTGCCAGTAGTATCAGTCGCAGTAGCAATCAGCCCCAGCATTTT. Its translation: CASSISRSSNQPQHF.